This is a list of T cell receptor beta chains from one sample in a study of PD-1 blockade in classical Hodgkin lymphoma. Sequencing was performed with immunoSEQ multiplex PCR; in TCRdb, only in-frame clones are kept and a portion is missing. In the table there are 12,000 or so clones, just under 80% of which are singletons. The source material was peripheral blood mononuclear cells (PBMCs), sampled at baseline. The origin of the receptors is a human donor with classical Hodgkin lymphoma. CDR3s include the opening cysteine and the closing phenylalanine or tryptophan. A D gene is named only where the DNA matches it firmly. Clone size, where shown, is once, few, many, or a class for clones that have expanded.

clone_size j_call v_call d_call cdr3_nt cdr3_aa
NA TRBJ1-1 TRBV6-5 NA TGTGCCAGCAGTTATTTGGGGGGACGAGGGGGCACTGAAGCTTTCTTT CASSYLGGRGGTEAFF
NA TRBJ1-4 TRBV7-9 NA TGTGCCAGCAGCTACTGGGCCGGAGAAAAACTGTTTTTT CASSYWAGEKLFF
NA TRBJ1-4 TRBV21-1 NA TGTGCCAGCAGCAAAGAGGGGAGGGGAGACAGGGGGGATGAAAAACTGTTTTTT CASSKEGRGDRGDEKLFF
NA TRBJ1-2 TRBV28 TRBD1 TGTGCCAGCAGTTTAGGGGGACAGGGGGTCTATGGCTACACCTTC CASSLGGQGVYGYTF
NA TRBJ1-1 TRBV18 NA TGTGCCAGCTCACCTCTGGGCAGTCCTGAAGCTTTCTTT CASSPLGSPEAFF
NA TRBJ2-1 TRBV4-3 TRBD1 TGCGCCAGCAACCATATCGGGACAGATAACAATGAGCAGTTCTTC CASNHIGTDNNEQFF
NA TRBJ2-4 TRBV11-2 NA TGTGCCAGCAGCTTCTGGGTTAGCGGTGACATTCAGTACTTC CASSFWVSGDIQYF
NA TRBJ2-3 TRBV25-1 NA TGTGCCAGCAGTGAAGCGCTGGGATTCAGCACAGATACGCAGTATTTT CASSEALGFSTDTQYF
few TRBJ2-5 TRBV5-1 NA TGCGCCAGCAGCCGGTTGGGCAGGGCGCAAGAGACCCAGTACTTC CASSRLGRAQETQYF
NA TRBJ2-2 TRBV4-3 TRBD1 TGCGCCAGCAGCCAAGATTACGGGACAGCCAACACCGGGGAGCTGTTTTTT CASSQDYGTANTGELFF
NA TRBJ2-1 TRBV9 NA TGTGCCAGCAGCGTAGAGGGGCTAGCTGAATACAATGAGCAGTTCTTC CASSVEGLAEYNEQFF
few TRBJ1-6 TRBV11-2 NA TGTGCCAGCAGCTTTGACACCCATAATTCACCCCTCCACTTT CASSFDTHNSPLHF
NA TRBJ2-3 TRBV5-4 NA TGTGCCAGCAGCTTGCGGGGTGGAACAGATACGCAGTATTTT CASSLRGGTDTQYF
once TRBJ2-1 TRBV19 NA TGTGCCAGTAGTATAAAAGCAGTCCCCTACAATGAGCAGTTCTTC CASSIKAVPYNEQFF
few TRBJ1-2 TRBV18 NA TGTGCCAGCTCACCAGGAGGGATCTATGGCTACACCTTC CASSPGGIYGYTF
once TRBJ1-5 TRBV6-5 NA TGTGCCAGCAGTTACCTCGGACAGTCCAATCAGCCCCAGCATTTT CASSYLGQSNQPQHF
NA TRBJ2-5 TRBV15 NA TGTGCCACCAGCGGAAGCCCGCAGGGGCGGGAGACCCAGTACTTC CATSGSPQGRETQYF
NA TRBJ2-3 TRBV7-9 NA TGTGCCAGCAGCTTGGCCTTTGAACTAGCTAATTTT CASSLAFELANF
once TRBJ1-1 TRBV2 NA TGTGCCAGCAGTGAAGAGGCATCGTGCACTGAAGCTTTCTTT CASSEEASCTEAFF
NA TRBJ2-2 TRBV9 NA TGTGCCAGCAGCTGGGGGGCGAACACCGGGGAGCTGTTTTTT CASSWGANTGELFF
NA TRBJ1-2 TRBV15 NA TGTGCCACCAGCAGAGTGTCCCAGGGTAACTATGGCTACACCTTC CATSRVSQGNYGYTF
NA TRBJ2-1 TRBV5-5 NA TGTGCCAGCAGCTTGTCAGGGGTCGGGGATGAGCAGTTCTTC CASSLSGVGDEQFF
NA TRBJ2-5 TRBV11-2 NA TGTGCCAGTAGGTCTCCGGAGACCCAGTACTTC CASRSPETQYF
few TRBJ2-3 TRBV7-6 NA TGTGCCAGCAGCTTGGCAGCAGGGGGCACAGATACGCAGTATTTT CASSLAAGGTDTQYF
NA TRBJ2-5 TRBV7-9 TRBD2 TGTGCCAGCAGCTTCCTAGCGGGGCAACAAGAGACCCAGTACTTC CASSFLAGQQETQYF
once TRBJ1-1 TRBV28 NA TGTGCCAGCAGTCCCGGGGATGTTGGTGGGTCTGAAGCTTTCTTT CASSPGDVGGSEAFF
NA TRBJ2-3 TRBV5-1 TRBD2 TGCGCCAGCAGATTCACTAGCGGGGGTACAAGTACGACGCAGTATTTT CASRFTSGGTSTTQYF
few TRBJ2-3 TRBV19 NA TGTGCCAGTAGTCGTCAAGATACGCAGTATTTT CASSRQDTQYF
few TRBJ2-1 TRBV6-5 NA TGTGCCAGCAGTTACTCGGGGAATGAGCAGTTCTTC CASSYSGNEQFF
few TRBJ2-7 TRBV27 TRBD2 TGTGCCAGCAGTTTAAGGGGGAACAAAAGAGCTAGCGGGACCCCCTACGAGCAGTACTTC CASSLRGNKRASGTPYEQYF
once TRBJ2-1 TRBV5-4 TRBD2 TGTGCCAGCAGCCCCCAAGCGGGGGGGCTCAATGAGCAGTTCTTC CASSPQAGGLNEQFF
NA TRBJ1-2 TRBV27 NA TGTGCCAGCAGTTTACGGGACACTAACTATGGCTACACCTTC CASSLRDTNYGYTF
NA TRBJ2-3 TRBV7-6 NA TGTGCCAGCAGCTTGGTAGCAGCCTCTAGCACAGATACGCAGTATTTT CASSLVAASSTDTQYF
NA TRBJ2-5 TRBV27 NA TGTGCCAGCAGTTTATATTGGGGGGTTGAGACCCAGTACTTC CASSLYWGVETQYF
NA TRBJ1-6 TRBV7-2 NA TGTGCCAGCAGCTTAGCCGGTCAGGGTCATAATAATTCACCCCTCCACTTT CASSLAGQGHNNSPLHF
NA TRBJ1-5 TRBV19 TRBD1 TGTGCCACCCGGGACAGCCATAGCAATCAGCCCCAGCATTTT CATRDSHSNQPQHF
once TRBJ2-7 TRBV5-1 NA TGCGCCAGCAGCGACGACACAGACTACGAGCAGTACTTC CASSDDTDYEQYF
NA TRBJ1-1 TRBV29-1 NA TGCAGCGGTGAAGGGTTGAACACTGAAGCTTTCTTT CSGEGLNTEAFF
NA TRBJ2-7 TRBV11-3 NA TGTGCCAGCAGCGTGACTAGTTCCTACGAGCAGTACTTC CASSVTSSYEQYF
NA TRBJ1-1 TRBV5-1 NA TGCGCCAGCAGCGAACACATGAACACTGAAGCTTTCTTT CASSEHMNTEAFF
NA TRBJ2-1 TRBV6-6 TRBD1 TGTGCCAGCAGCCCCGGTGGACAGGGGAACAATGAGCAGTTCTTC CASSPGGQGNNEQFF